A single TCR beta chain is shown here with its context. V shed 4 bases, J shed 0 bases, and the junction held 8 bases outside the gene matches. Germline loops: CDR1 MNHNY, CDR2 SVGAGI (reference sequence). The CDR3 length is 16 residues. Treatment: roughly 20 received Ad26.COV2.S at low or high dose, single or two shots; 5 received placebo; per-sample allocation not given. Specimen acquisition occurred on day 63 following the initial vaccine or placebo injection. This record belongs to a study of Ad26.COV2.S vaccination and SARS-CoV-2 variants. About the research overall: The authors gave Ad26.COV2.S intramuscularly, either once or twice 56 days apart.

TCRdb keeps only in-frame clones here, not all; method: immunoSEQ multiplex PCR. The sample carries approximately 410,000 clones, about 90% recorded once. This chain joins TRBV6-6 and TRBJ1-1; 7 nucleotides align to TRBD1. The sequences come from peripheral blood, collected in a trial of Ad26.COV2.S vaccine versus placebo. This sequence originates from a person aged 18-65 years who received the Ad26.COV2.S COVID-19 vaccine or a placebo. In DNA form, the CDR3 reads TGTGCCAGCAGTTCCCGGGACAGTACTATGAACACTGAAGCTTTCTTT. Protein sequence: CASSSRDSTMNTEAFF.